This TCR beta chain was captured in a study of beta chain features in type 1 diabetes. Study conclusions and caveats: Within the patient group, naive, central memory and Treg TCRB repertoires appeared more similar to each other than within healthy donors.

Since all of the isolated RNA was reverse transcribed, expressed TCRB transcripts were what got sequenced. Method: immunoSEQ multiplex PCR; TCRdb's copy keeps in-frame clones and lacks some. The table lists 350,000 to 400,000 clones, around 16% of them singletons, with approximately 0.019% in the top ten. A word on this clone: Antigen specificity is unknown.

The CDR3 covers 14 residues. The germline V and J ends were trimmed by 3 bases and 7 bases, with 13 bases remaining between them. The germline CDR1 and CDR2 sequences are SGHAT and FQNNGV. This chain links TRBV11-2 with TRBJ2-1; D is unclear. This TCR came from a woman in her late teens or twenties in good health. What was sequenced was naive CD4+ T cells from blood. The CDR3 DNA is TGTGCCAGCAGCTTTGGGTCCCTAGAGAATGAGCAGTTCTTC. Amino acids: CASSFGSLENEQFF. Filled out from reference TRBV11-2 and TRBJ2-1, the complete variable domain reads EAGVAQSPRYKIIEKRQSVAFWCNPISGHATLYWYQQILGQGPKLLIQFQNNGVVDDSQLPKDRFSAERLKGVDSTLKIQPAKLEDSAVYLCASSFGSLENEQFFGPGTRLTVL.